Below, 10 T cell receptor beta chains from the same sample are listed, as sequenced in a study of CD8 T cells in ankylosing spondylitis (dated by TCRdb to the late 2010s). The method was 5' RACE. The reads were generated on an Illumina HiSeq 2500. TCRdb took the public reads, trimmed them with fastp at Q25, ran MiXCR for clone calling and kept in-frame beta chains. Rows matching on CDR3 protein sequence are summarized as one entry with the most common DNA and genes. The sample table records under 300,000 distinct CDR3 sequences; over 8.5% of these occur just once. The leading ten clones occupy approximately 6.6% of the sample. Sequencing used blood, either unsorted or a sorted T cell fraction (not recorded which). These receptors were collected from a male donor with ankylosing spondylitis or in good health (not recorded which).

This clonotype was counted between two and nine times. This chain links TRBV20-1 with TRBJ1-5; TRBD1 might be the D (5 bases). The germline V gene encodes CDR1 DFQATT and CDR2 SNEGSKA (reference sequence). The CDR3 runs to 14 residues. Trimming removed 3 bases at V and 2 bases at J, with 11 bases between. CDR3 sequence: CSARARGRNQPQHF. CDR3 nucleotide sequence: TGCAGTGCTAGGGCTAGGGGTCGCAATCAGCCCCAGCATTTT.

This clonotype was detected ten times or more. This chain uses TRBV5-1 with TRBJ2-3, with D possibly matching TRBD2 (6 bases). Per the germline V gene, CDR1 is SGHRS and CDR2 is YFSETQ. Trimming removed 0 bases at V and 4 bases at J, with 15 bases between. The CDR3 covers 16 residues. Written as DNA, the CDR3 is TGCGCCAGCAGCTTGGCGACGACTAGGGGCCCAGATACGCAGTATTTT. It is translated as CASSLATTRGPDTQYF.

Regarding this clonotype: Given a much more abundant clone one base away, this may be a read error. The CDR3 DNA is TGTGCCAGCAGCCCTACAGGGGGCTCTGCAGCTTTCTTT. Its translation is CASSPTGGSAAFF. The chain combines TRBV7-9 with TRBJ1-1, with 9 bases identical to TRBD1. V was clipped by 5 bases and J by 10 bases; unmatched bases: 8. CDR1 is SEHNR, CDR2 FQNEAQ, per germline (reference sequence). The CDR3 covers 13 residues. The full variable domain, in which reference TRBV7-9 and TRBJ1-1 provide the parts outside the CDR3, is DTGVSQNPRHKITKRGQNVTFRCDPISEHNRLYWYRQTLGQGPEFLTYFQNEAQLEKSRLLSDRFSAERPKGSFSTLEIQRTEQGDSAMYLCASSPTGGSAAFFGQGTRLTVV.

This clonotype showed up many times. This chain uses TRBV5-5 with TRBJ2-3; D ambiguous. The CDR3 length is 14 residues. Trimming removed 0 bases at V and 2 bases at J, with 7 bases between. Germline CDR1 is SGHKS and CDR2 is YYEKEE (reference sequence). In DNA form, the CDR3 reads TGTGCCAGCAGCTTGGGTAGCTACACAGATACGCAGTATTTT. This translates into CASSLGSYTDTQYF.

This clonotype was seen repeatedly, ten times or more. J is TRBJ2-2 and V is TRBV5-1; tentative D call: TRBD2 (7 bases). The CDR3 spans 15 residues. Trimming removed 1 base at V and 8 bases at J, with 15 bases between. Per germline, CDR1 SGHRS and CDR2 YFSETQ. CDR3 in amino acids: CASSLLGGGLGELFF. CDR3 bases: TGCGCCAGCAGCTTGCTCGGCGGGGGCCTGGGGGAGCTGTTTTTT.

This clonotype was seen repeatedly, ten times or more. The chain joins TRBV12-3 or TRBV12-4 to TRBJ1-1, with 9 bases fitting TRBD1. The CDR3 covers 15 residues. The V segment lost 6 bases and the J segment 4 bases; nucleotides outside the gene matches: 9. Written as DNA, the CDR3 is TGTGCCAGCAGCCTTCCCGGGACAGGGATCACTGAAGCTTTCTTT. Protein: CASSLPGTGITEAFF.

This clonotype was seen ten or more times. The gene calls are TRBV29-1 and TRBJ2-2, with a tentative D call TRBD2 (5 bases). Germline assignment: CDR1 SQVTM and CDR2 ANQGSEA. Trimming pared 3 bases from V and 6 bases from J, leaving 11 bases between. CDR3 length: 13 residues. CDR3 nucleotide sequence: TGCAGCGTTGAGCGGCTAGCAGCCGGGGAGCTGTTTTTT. Translated: CSVERLAAGELFF.

This clonotype was detected a few times. This chain connects TRBV20-1 to TRBJ2-1, with D maybe TRBD2 (5 bases). CDR1 and CDR2 from the germline V gene are DFQATT and SNEGSKA (reference sequence). Trimming left V 6 bases short and J 6 bases short, with 12 bases between. This CDR3 spans 12 amino acids. CDR3 DNA: TGCAGTGCCAACCAACTAGGCAATGAGCAGTTCTTC. Translated: CSANQLGNEQFF.

This clonotype was counted a few times. The chain recombines TRBV6-4 with TRBJ2-3; 10 bases line up with TRBD2. Trimming took 2 bases from V and 4 from J; bases not matched to a gene: 3. Germline CDR1 MRHNA, CDR2 SNTAGT. CDR3 size: 15 residues. The CDR3 loop reads CASSDTGTSADTQYF. For the CDR3, the DNA is TGTGCCAGCAGTGACACCGGGACTAGCGCAGATACGCAGTATTTT.

This clonotype was seen at least ten times. This rearrangement joins TRBV20-1 to TRBJ2-7, with a possible D match to TRBD2 (6 bases). Germline values: CDR1 DFQATT, CDR2 SNEGSKA (reference sequence). CDR3 length equals 14 residues. V lost 8 bases and J lost 4, with 21 bases in between. CDR3 bases: TGCAGTATAATAGCGGAAGGAACTCGGTACGAGCAGTACTTC. Translation: CSIIAEGTRYEQYF.